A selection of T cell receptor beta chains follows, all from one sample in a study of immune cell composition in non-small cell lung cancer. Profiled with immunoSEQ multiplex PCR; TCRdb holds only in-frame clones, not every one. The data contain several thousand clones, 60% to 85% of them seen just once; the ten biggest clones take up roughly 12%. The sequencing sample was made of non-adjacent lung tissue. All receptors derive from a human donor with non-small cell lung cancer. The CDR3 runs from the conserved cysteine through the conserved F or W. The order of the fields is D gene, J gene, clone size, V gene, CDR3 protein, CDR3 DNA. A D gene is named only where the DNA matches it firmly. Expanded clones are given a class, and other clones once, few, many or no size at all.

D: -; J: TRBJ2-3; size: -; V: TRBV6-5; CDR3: CASSGSSTDTQYF; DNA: TGTGCCAGCAGCGGCTCTAGCACAGATACGCAGTATTTT
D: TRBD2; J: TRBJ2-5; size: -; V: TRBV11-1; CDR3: CASSLLAGETQYF; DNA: TGTGCCAGCAGCTTACTAGCGGGAGAGACCCAGTACTTC
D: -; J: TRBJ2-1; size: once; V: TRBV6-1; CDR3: CASSEYWGYNEQFF; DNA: TGTGCCAGCAGTGAATATTGGGGGTACAATGAGCAGTTCTTC
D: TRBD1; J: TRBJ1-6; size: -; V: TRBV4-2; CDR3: CASSQDPRQGLPLHF; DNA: TGTGCCAGCAGCCAAGACCCGAGACAGGGGTTACCCCTCCACTTT
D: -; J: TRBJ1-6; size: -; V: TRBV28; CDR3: CASSFDSSYNSPLHF; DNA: TGTGCCAGCAGTTTCGACAGTTCCTATAATTCACCCCTCCACTTT
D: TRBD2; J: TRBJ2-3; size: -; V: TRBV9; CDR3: CASTRSGRATDTQYF; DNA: TGTGCCAGCACTAGGAGCGGGAGGGCCACAGATACGCAGTATTTT
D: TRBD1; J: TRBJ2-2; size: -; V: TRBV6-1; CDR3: CASSGLGDRGLGELFF; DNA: TGTGCCAGCAGTGGGTTAGGGGACAGGGGGCTTGGGGAGCTGTTTTTT
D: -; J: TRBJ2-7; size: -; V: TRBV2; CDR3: CASREGSSYEQYF; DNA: TGTGCCAGCAGAGAAGGGAGCTCCTACGAGCAGTACTTC
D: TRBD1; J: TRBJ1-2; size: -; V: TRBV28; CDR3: CASRKQGDSGGYTF; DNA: TGTGCCAGCCGGAAACAGGGGGATTCTGGGGGCTACACCTTC
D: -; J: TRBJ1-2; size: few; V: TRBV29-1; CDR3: CSVGFWDVGYTF; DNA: TGCAGCGTTGGATTCTGGGACGTTGGCTACACCTTC
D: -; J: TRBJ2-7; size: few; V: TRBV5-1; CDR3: CASSLGPLRDEQYF; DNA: TGCGCCAGCAGCCTCGGACCCCTCCGGGACGAGCAGTACTTC
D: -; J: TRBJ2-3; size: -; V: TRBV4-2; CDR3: CASSQELAPRTDTQYF; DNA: TGTGCCAGCAGCCAAGAATTAGCGCCCCGCACAGATACGCAGTATTTT
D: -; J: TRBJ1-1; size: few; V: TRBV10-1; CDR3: CASSEPIHPAEAFF; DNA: TGCGCCAGCAGTGAGCCTATCCATCCAGCTGAAGCTTTCTTT
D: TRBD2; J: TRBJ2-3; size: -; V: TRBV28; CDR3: CASSIAGSTTDTQYF; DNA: TGTGCCAGCAGTATAGCGGGGAGCACCACAGATACGCAGTATTTT
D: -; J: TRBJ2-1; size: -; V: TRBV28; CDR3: CASGRGGPYNEQFF; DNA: TGTGCCAGCGGGCGCGGGGGCCCCTACAATGAGCAGTTCTTC
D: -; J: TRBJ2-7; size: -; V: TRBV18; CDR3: CASSLGVGRSSYEQYF; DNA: TGTGCCAGCTCACTCGGGGTGGGGCGGAGCTCCTACGAGCAGTACTTC
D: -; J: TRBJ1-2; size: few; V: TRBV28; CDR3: CASRESQRGYTF; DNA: TGTGCCAGCAGGGAGTCCCAGCGGGGCTACACCTTC
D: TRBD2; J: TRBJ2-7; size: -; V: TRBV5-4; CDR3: CASSLGGGLDF; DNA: TGTGCCAGCAGCTTGGGGGGGGGTTTGGACTTC
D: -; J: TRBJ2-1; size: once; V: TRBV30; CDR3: CAWTRDFYNEQFF; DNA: TGTGCCTGGACTCGGGACTTCTACAATGAGCAGTTCTTC
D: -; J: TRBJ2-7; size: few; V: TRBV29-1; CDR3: CSVHLRDFPYEQYF; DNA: TGCAGCGTTCACCTCCGGGACTTCCCCTACGAGCAGTACTTC
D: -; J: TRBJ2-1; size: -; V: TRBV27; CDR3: CASSRGDSLLYNEQFF; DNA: TGTGCCAGCAGTAGAGGAGACAGCCTCCTTTACAATGAGCAGTTCTTC
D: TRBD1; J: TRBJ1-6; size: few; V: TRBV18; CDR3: CASSPIGTAYNSPLHF; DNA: TGTGCCAGCTCACCCATCGGGACAGCCTATAATTCACCCCTCCACTTT
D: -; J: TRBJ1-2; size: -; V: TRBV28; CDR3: CASSLTGVGDYGYTF; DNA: TGTGCCAGCAGTTTGACCGGGGTTGGGGACTATGGCTACACCTTC
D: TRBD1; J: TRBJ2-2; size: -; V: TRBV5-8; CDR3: CASSLPDREDGELFF; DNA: TGTGCCAGCAGTTTACCGGACAGGGAGGACGGGGAGCTGTTTTTT
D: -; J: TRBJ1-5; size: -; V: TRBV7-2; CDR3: CASSLGVSNNQPQHF; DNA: TGTGCCAGCAGCTTAGGGGTCAGCAACAATCAGCCCCAGCATTTT
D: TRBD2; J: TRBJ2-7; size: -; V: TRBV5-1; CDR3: CASRSGGNSYEQYF; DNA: TGCGCCAGCAGATCGGGGGGAAACTCCTACGAGCAGTACTTC
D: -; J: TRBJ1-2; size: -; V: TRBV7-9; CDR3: CASSLGDYGYTF; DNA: TGTGCCAGCAGCTTAGGAGACTATGGCTACACCTTC